The 28 T cell receptor beta chains below were found in one sample sequenced in a study of blood T cells in healthy people across ages. Using a J-beta primer mix together with a sample-barcoded 5' primer, a second PCR was run for about 7 to 12 cycles. One entry per CDR3 protein results from TCRdb running MiXCR on the 5' RACE reads. Here the sample spans hundreds of thousands of distinct CDR3 sequences, 35% to 40% being singletons. Sequencing input: blood. Receptors were obtained from a man aged 18 to 30 in good health.

Of note for this clonotype: The junction departs from the called germline gene at one end, perhaps through a read error. The chain links TRBV4-3 to TRBJ2-3; tentatively, D is TRBD1 (6 bases). This CDR3 spans 14 amino acids. Germline V CDR1 and CDR2: LGHNA, YSLEER. The CDR3 sequence is CASSQEGGPDRQYF. The CDR3 coding sequence is TGCGCCAGCAGCCAAGAAGGGGGTCCAGATAGGCAGTATTTT.

V is TRBV20-1 and J is TRBJ2-1; 9 bases fit TRBD2. The assigned J gene may be wrong: the sequence end matches TRBJ2-7 better. This CDR3 region has 17 residues. Germline V gene data show CDR1 as DFQATT and CDR2 as SNEGSKA (reference sequence). The CDR3 reads CSARVGLAPSSYNEQYF. In DNA form, the CDR3 reads TGCAGTGCTAGAGTTGGACTAGCGCCGAGCTCCTACAATGAGCAGTACTTC.

V gene TRBV7-2 combines with J gene TRBJ2-3, with D unclear. Germline CDR1 SGHTA, CDR2 FQGNSA. V lost 4 bases and J 5 bases, leaving 10 bases between the germline ends. The CDR3 is made up of 13 amino acids. CDR3 sequence: CTSSSAWVDTQYF. In nucleotides, the CDR3 is TGTACCAGCAGCTCTGCCTGGGTAGATACGCAGTATTTT.

This clonotype came up a few times. The gene calls are TRBV25-1 and TRBJ2-3; TRBD2 matches 11 bases. This CDR3 is 20 amino acids long. J was trimmed by 0 bases and V by 6 bases; bases with no gene match: 17. Germline V gene data show CDR1 as MGHDK and CDR2 as SYGVNS. In DNA form, the CDR3 reads TGTGCCAGCAGACCCCCCCTACTAGCGGGGGCATCTCTTAGCACAGATACGCAGTATTTT. Protein product: CASRPPLLAGASLSTDTQYF.

The chain employs TRBV2 and TRBJ1-1; D is possibly TRBD1 (5 bases). Germline V gene sequence: CDR1 SNHLY, CDR2 FYNNEI. The V end was cut by 1 base, the J end by 0 bases, with 9 bases between. The CDR3 runs to 15 residues. DNA of the CDR3: TGTGCCAGCAGTGAAGATCGGGGGATGAACACTGAAGCTTTCTTT. Protein sequence: CASSEDRGMNTEAFF.

This chain links TRBV12-3 or TRBV12-4 with TRBJ2-3; the D call may be TRBD1 or TRBD2 (6 bases each). The CDR3 has 15 residues. The germline V and J ends were trimmed by 7 bases and 3 bases, with 17 bases remaining between them. CDR3 amino acids: CASNRGLSRTDTQYF. The CDR3 DNA reads as TGTGCCAGCAACCGGGGGCTATCGAGGACAGATACGCAGTATTTT.

Only a few counts were recorded for this clonotype. V and J are TRBV24-1 and TRBJ1-2; maybe TRBD1 (5 bases). The V end lost 5 bases, the J end lost 5 bases, and 14 bases lay between the germline ends. Germline CDR1 and CDR2: KGHDR and SFDVKD. This CDR3 has 14 amino acids. CDR3 loop: CATSARDLAYGYTF. CDR3 DNA sequence: TGTGCCACCAGTGCCCGGGACCTGGCGTATGGCTACACCTTC.

The chain links TRBV10-3 to TRBJ2-1, with 10 nucleotides matching TRBD1. Trimming removed 6 bases from V and 5 bases from J; junction bases left unmatched: 7. CDR1 is ENHRY, CDR2 SYGVKD, per germline. This CDR3 has 15 residues. The CDR3 reads CAIRLGTGADNEQFF. The CDR3 DNA sequence: TGTGCCATCAGACTTGGGACAGGGGCTGACAATGAGCAGTTCTTC.

The chain links TRBV12-3 or TRBV12-4 to TRBJ1-3; D is perhaps TRBD1 (5 bases). This CDR3 is built from 16 residues. Trimming removed 6 bases at V and 4 bases at J, with 19 bases between. The CDR3 nucleotides are TGTGCCAGCAGCCCGAGGGCCCAACAGGCAGGAAACACCATATATTTT. It yields the protein CASSPRAQQAGNTIYF.

The chain recombines TRBV6-5 with TRBJ1-1; tentatively, D is TRBD1 (5 bases). The germline V gene encodes CDR1 MNHEY and CDR2 SVGAGI. Trimming removed 6 bases from V and 6 bases from J, with 17 bases in between. CDR3 length: 14 amino acids. As DNA, the CDR3 is TGTGCCAGCAGGGCCCCGGGGGGTGGCTCTGAAGCTTTCTTT. Translated: CASRAPGGGSEAFF.

V and J are TRBV5-1 and TRBJ2-1; D possibly matches TRBD1 or TRBD2 (5 bases each). V gave up 0 bases and J gave up 0 bases, with 13 bases separating them. Germline CDR1 SGHRS, CDR2 YFSETQ. The CDR3 loop spans 17 amino acids. CDR3 region: CASSLAGRQSSYNEQFF. The CDR3 nucleotides are TGCGCCAGCAGCTTGGCGGGGCGCCAGAGCTCCTACAATGAGCAGTTCTTC. The full variable domain, rest sourced from reference TRBV5-1 and TRBJ2-1, is KAGVTQTPRYLIKTRGQQVTLSCSPISGHRSVSWYQQTPGQGLQFLFEYFSETQRNKGNFPGRFSGRQFSNSRSEMNVSTLELGDSALYLCASSLAGRQSSYNEQFFGPGTRLTVL.

The chain joins TRBV12-3 or TRBV12-4 to TRBJ2-2, with D perhaps matching TRBD1 (6 bases). Trimming took off 3 bases at V and 4 bases at J, with 15 bases between the two ends. The CDR3 spans 16 residues. The CDR3 DNA sequence: TGTGCCAGCAGTTTCCTACAGGGTAGGAGCACCGGGGAGCTGTTTTTT. Translation gives CASSFLQGRSTGELFF.

The CDR3 spells CATRDGDGGSTDTQYF. The CDR3 coding sequence is TGTGCCACCAGGGACGGGGACGGGGGAAGCACAGATACGCAGTATTTT. The chain links TRBV24-1 to TRBJ2-3; D perhaps matches TRBD2 (6 bases). The V and J ends lost 7 bases and 0 bases respectively, with 16 bases between them. This CDR3 is built from 16 residues. The germline V gene has CDR1 KGHDR and CDR2 SFDVKD.

The V call is TRBV20-1, the J call TRBJ1-2; 7 bases map to TRBD1. The CDR3 extends over 14 amino acids. The junction had 12 bases not matched to a gene; V was cut back by 3 bases and J by 8 bases. Germline V gene data show CDR1 as DFQATT and CDR2 as SNEGSKA (reference sequence). For the CDR3, the DNA is TGCAGTGCTAGCGGACAGGCCACTGCTTGGGGCTACACCTTC. The encoded protein is CSASGQATAWGYTF.

V gene TRBV7-6 combines with J gene TRBJ2-5, with no clear D. CDR3 length: 13 amino acids. The V gene lost 5 bases and the J gene lost 3 bases, with 10 bases spanning the gap. Looked up from germline, CDR1 is SGHVS and CDR2 is FNYEAQ. The DNA for the CDR3 is TGTGCCAGCAGCGCCTACCCCAAAGAGACCCAGTACTTC. Residues: CASSAYPKETQYF. The entire variable domain, with the rest obtained from reference TRBV7-6 and TRBJ2-5, is as follows: GAGVSQSPRYKVTKRGQDVALRCDPISGHVSLYWYRQALGQGPEFLTYFNYEAQQDKSGLPNDRFSAERPEGSISTLTIQRTEQRDSAMYRCASSAYPKETQYFGPGTRLLVL.

The V and J genes are TRBV12-3 or TRBV12-4 and TRBJ2-1, with D possibly being TRBD2 (5 bases). V gave up 0 bases and J gave up 8 bases, with 11 bases separating them. CDR3 length: 14 residues. As DNA, the CDR3 is TGTGCCAGCAGTTTAGCGGGTGAGGAGGATGAGCAGTTCTTC. Protein sequence: CASSLAGEEDEQFF.

The J gene is TRBJ1-2, the V gene TRBV12-3 or TRBV12-4, with 11 bases fitting TRBD1. J lost 7 bases, V lost 3 bases, and 7 bases had no gene match. The length of the CDR3 is 15 residues. This CDR3 reads CASSFSGQGVGGYTF. The CDR3 coding sequence is TGTGCCAGCAGTTTCTCGGGACAGGGGGTCGGTGGCTACACCTTC.

J is TRBJ2-2 and V is TRBV4-1; tentatively, D is TRBD2 (5 bases). Germline CDR1 is MGHRA and CDR2 is YSYEKL. The CDR3 is made up of 14 amino acids. V was cut by 4 bases and J by 3 bases, with 9 bases left in between. DNA for the CDR3: TGCGCCAGCAGCCCCTCGCGGGACACCGGGGAGCTGTTTTTT. It is translated as CASSPSRDTGELFF.

In its sample, this clonotype was seen a few times. The V call is TRBV6-5, the J call TRBJ2-3; 7 bases line up with TRBD1. The J segment lost 3 bases and the V segment lost 0 bases, leaving 3 bases of the junction unmatched. The germline V gene has CDR1 MNHEY and CDR2 SVGAGI. The CDR3 covers 15 residues. This CDR3 reads CASSYSWTGTDTQYF. CDR3 sequence (DNA): TGTGCCAGCAGTTACTCCTGGACAGGAACAGATACGCAGTATTTT.

This clonotype came up a few times. The rearrangement links TRBV5-1 to TRBJ2-4; D possibly corresponds to TRBD1 (5 bases). Trimming cost V 0 bases and J 7 bases, with 14 bases left between them. Germline V gene data show CDR1 as SGHRS and CDR2 as YFSETQ. The CDR3 is made up of 15 amino acids. This CDR3 reads CASSLETRRGNIQYF. The CDR3 region has the DNA TGCGCCAGCAGCTTGGAGACAAGAAGGGGCAACATTCAGTACTTC.

This clonotype has only a few counts. This chain links TRBV12-3 or TRBV12-4 with TRBJ1-4, with a tentative D call TRBD1 (5 bases). Trimming took 1 base from V and 3 from J, leaving 9 bases between them. The CDR3 totals 15 residues. The CDR3 DNA reads as TGTGCCAGCAGTTTAGTTCCGGGACCTAATGAAAAACTGTTTTTT. This codes for CASSLVPGPNEKLFF.

This chain uses TRBV12-3 or TRBV12-4 with TRBJ2-2, with TRBD1 matching 7 bases. The trim removed 5 bases at V and 2 bases at J, leaving 2 bases unmatched. The CDR3 spans 14 residues. Here the CDR3 reads CASSGDSNTGELFF. CDR3 nucleotides: TGTGCCAGCAGTGGGGACAGCAACACCGGGGAGCTGTTTTTT.

The chain has TRBV4-1 and TRBJ2-2; 8 positions agree with TRBD1. Germline values: CDR1 MGHRA, CDR2 YSYEKL. V was clipped by 4 bases and J by 0 bases; unmatched bases: 4. The CDR3 length is 16 residues. DNA for the CDR3: TGCGCCAGCAGCCCTGCAGGGGGCGCGAACACCGGGGAGCTGTTTTTT. It encodes CASSPAGGANTGELFF.

The chain has TRBV7-2 and TRBJ1-6, with a possible D match to TRBD1 (5 bases). The CDR3 length is 14 residues. Germline-derived CDR1 and CDR2 are SGHTA and FQGNSA. Trimming stripped 4 bases from V and 9 bases from J, with 13 bases between. CDR3 nucleotides: TGTGCCAGCAGCTACCAGGGTAGGAGTTCACCCCTCCACTTT. Protein: CASSYQGRSSPLHF.

The chain couples TRBV9 to TRBJ1-6, with D possibly being TRBD1 (5 bases). Germline V gene sequence: CDR1 SGDLS, CDR2 YYNGEE. The CDR3 has 17 residues. With 2 bases removed from V and 0 bases from J, the gap between germline ends came to 12 bases. CDR3 amino acids: CASSVGHSSSYNSPLHF. The CDR3 DNA sequence: TGTGCCAGCAGCGTCGGACACTCGAGCTCCTATAATTCACCCCTCCACTTT.

This clonotype was found a few times. The rearrangement joins TRBV9 to TRBJ1-5; no definite D call. Trimming took 3 bases from V and 8 from J, leaving 21 bases between them. The germline V gene encodes CDR1 SGDLS and CDR2 YYNGEE. The CDR3 sequence is 16 residues long. The CDR3 here is CASSATGGRLGEPQHF. The CDR3 nucleotides read TGTGCCAGCAGCGCGACGGGCGGTCGGCTTGGGGAGCCCCAGCATTTT.

The rearrangement uses TRBV20-1 and TRBJ2-1; D assignment may be TRBD1 or TRBD2 (5 bases each). CDR1 is DFQATT, CDR2 SNEGSKA, per germline (reference sequence). The CDR3 runs to 11 residues. V was cut by 4 bases and J by 10 bases, with 11 bases left in between. In DNA form, the CDR3 reads TGCAGTGCTACCGACAGCGGCGAGCAGTTCTTC. Translating gives CSATDSGEQFF.

A word on this clonotype: A much larger clone is a single base away; this may be a read error. V is TRBV6-6 and J is TRBJ2-4, with 10 bases fitting TRBD1. CDR1 and CDR2 from the germline V gene are MNHNY and SVGAGI (reference sequence). This CDR3 comprises 15 residues. The V gene end was trimmed by 2 bases and the J gene end by 13 bases; junction bases not matched to a gene: 11. The CDR3 is CASSYGGQGTDEQYF. The CDR3 DNA reads TGTGCCAGCAGTTACGGGGGACAGGGGACGGATGAGCAGTACTTC.